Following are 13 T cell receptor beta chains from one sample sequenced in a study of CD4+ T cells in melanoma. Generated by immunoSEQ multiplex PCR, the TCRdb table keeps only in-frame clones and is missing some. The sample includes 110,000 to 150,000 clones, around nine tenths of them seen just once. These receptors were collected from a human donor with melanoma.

For the CDR3, the DNA is TGCGCCAGCAGTGACCTGGGCATGCCCCGGGATGTGCAGTTCTTC. It is translated as CASSDLGMPRDVQFF. The V call is TRBV10-2, the J call TRBJ2-1; tentatively, D is TRBD2 (5 bases). Trimming pared 3 bases from V and 12 bases from J, leaving 21 bases between. This CDR3 region has 15 residues. The germline CDR1 and CDR2 sequences are WSHSY and SAAADI.

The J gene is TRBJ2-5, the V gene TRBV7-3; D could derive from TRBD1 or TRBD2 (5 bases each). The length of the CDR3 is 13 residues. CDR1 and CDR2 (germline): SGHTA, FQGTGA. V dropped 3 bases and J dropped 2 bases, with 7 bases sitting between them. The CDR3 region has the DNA TGTGCCAGCAGCTTGGGGGATCAAGAGACCCAGTACTTC. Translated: CASSLGDQETQYF.

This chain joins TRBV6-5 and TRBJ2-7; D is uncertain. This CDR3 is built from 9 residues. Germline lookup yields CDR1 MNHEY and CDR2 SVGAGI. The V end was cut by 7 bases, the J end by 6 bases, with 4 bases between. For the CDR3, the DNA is TGTGCCAGCAAAACCGAGCAGTACTTC. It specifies CASKTEQYF.

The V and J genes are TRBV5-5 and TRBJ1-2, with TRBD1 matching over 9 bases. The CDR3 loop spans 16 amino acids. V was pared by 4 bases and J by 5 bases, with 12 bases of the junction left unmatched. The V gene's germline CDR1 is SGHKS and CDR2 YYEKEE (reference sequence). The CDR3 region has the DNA TGTGCCAGCAGCCCACCAGGACAGGGGTTCCCTTATGGCTACACCTTC. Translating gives CASSPPGQGFPYGYTF.

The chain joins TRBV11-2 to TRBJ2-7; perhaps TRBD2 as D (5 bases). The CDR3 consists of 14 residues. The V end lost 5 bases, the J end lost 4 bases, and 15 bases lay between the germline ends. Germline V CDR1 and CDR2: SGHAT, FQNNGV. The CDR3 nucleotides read TGTGCCAGCAGCCCCGGTGGCGGACTTTACGAGCAGTACTTC. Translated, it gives CASSPGGGLYEQYF.

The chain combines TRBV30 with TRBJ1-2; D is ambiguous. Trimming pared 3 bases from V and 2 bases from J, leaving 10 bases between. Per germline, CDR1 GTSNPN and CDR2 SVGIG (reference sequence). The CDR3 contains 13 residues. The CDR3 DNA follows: TGTGCCTGGAGCAGAGGATTAAACTATGGCTACACCTTC. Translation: CAWSRGLNYGYTF.

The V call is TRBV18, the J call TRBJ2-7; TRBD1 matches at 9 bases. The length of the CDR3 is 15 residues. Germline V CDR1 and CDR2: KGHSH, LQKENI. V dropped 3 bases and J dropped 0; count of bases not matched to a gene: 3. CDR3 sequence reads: CASSPGQGVSYEQYF. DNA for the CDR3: TGTGCCAGCTCACCGGGACAGGGTGTCTCCTACGAGCAGTACTTC.

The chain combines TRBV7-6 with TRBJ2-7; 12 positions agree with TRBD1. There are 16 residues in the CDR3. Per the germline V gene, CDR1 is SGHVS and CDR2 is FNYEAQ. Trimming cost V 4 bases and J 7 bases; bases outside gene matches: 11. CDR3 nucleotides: TGTGCCAGCAGCTCCAGGGACAGGGGGCAGGTCGGGGAGCAGTACTTC. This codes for CASSSRDRGQVGEQYF.

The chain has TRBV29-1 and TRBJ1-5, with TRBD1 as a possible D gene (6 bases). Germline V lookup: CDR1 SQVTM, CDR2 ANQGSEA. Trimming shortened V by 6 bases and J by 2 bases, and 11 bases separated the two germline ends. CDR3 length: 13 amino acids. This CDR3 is CSVGQTGNQPQHF. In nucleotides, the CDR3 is TGCAGCGTCGGACAGACTGGCAATCAGCCCCAGCATTTT.

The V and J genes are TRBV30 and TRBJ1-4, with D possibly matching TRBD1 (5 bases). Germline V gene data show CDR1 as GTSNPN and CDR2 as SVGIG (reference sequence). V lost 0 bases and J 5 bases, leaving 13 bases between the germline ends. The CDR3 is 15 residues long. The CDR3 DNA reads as TGTGCCTGGAGTGTACGGGCAGGGTGGAATGAAAAACTGTTTTTT. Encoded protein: CAWSVRAGWNEKLFF. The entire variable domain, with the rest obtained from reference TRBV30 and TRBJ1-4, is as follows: SQTIHQWPATLVQPVGSPLSLECTVEGTSNPNLYWYRQAAGRGLQLLFYSVGIGQISSEVPQNLSASRPQDRQFILSSKKLLLSDSGFYLCAWSVRAGWNEKLFFGSGTQLSVL.

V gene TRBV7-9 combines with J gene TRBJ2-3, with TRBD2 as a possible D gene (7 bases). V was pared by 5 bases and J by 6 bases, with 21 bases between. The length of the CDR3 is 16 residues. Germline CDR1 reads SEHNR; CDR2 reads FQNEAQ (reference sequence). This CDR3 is CASSRPGRGAGDTQYF. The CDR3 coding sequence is TGTGCCAGCAGCCGTCCAGGACGGGGGGCGGGGGATACGCAGTATTTT.

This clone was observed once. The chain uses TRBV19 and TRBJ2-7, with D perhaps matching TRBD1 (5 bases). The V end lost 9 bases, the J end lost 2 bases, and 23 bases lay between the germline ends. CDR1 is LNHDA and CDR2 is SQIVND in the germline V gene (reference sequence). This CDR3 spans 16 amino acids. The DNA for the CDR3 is TGTGCCAGCCGCCGCCAGGACATTCTCGGCGCCTACGAGCAGTACTTC. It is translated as CASRRQDILGAYEQYF.

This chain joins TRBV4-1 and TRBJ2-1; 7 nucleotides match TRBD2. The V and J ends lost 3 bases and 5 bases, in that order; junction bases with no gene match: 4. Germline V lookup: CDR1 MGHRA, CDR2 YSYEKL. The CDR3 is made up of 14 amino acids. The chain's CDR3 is CASSHGGTDNEQFF. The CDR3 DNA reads TGCGCCAGCAGCCACGGGGGGACGGACAATGAGCAGTTCTTC.